The 5 T cell receptor beta chains below come from one sample, sequenced in a study of T-cell memory formation after mild COVID-19. Via MiXCR, TCRdb re-called the 5' RACE reads, giving one row per CDR3 protein. The sample has roughly 120,000 distinct CDR3 sequences; about 17% are singletons. Sequencing used PBMCs or a T cell subset sorted from them (not recorded which). The receptors come from an adult woman who had mild COVID-19 (a few samples of this study predate the infection). Cell type and time point are not known.

CDR3 sequence: CASSQGLGLTYEQYF. DNA for the CDR3: TGCGCCAGCAGCCAAGGACTAGGGCTCACCTACGAGCAGTACTTC. The rearrangement links TRBV4-1 to TRBJ2-7; TRBD2 is a possible D gene (6 bases). The CDR3 has 15 residues. Between the trimmed V and J ends, which lost 1 base and 2 bases, there was a span of 12 bases. Germline V CDR1 and CDR2: MGHRA, YSYEKL.

The chain links TRBV5-5 to TRBJ2-1; 7 nucleotides agree with TRBD1. Trimming cost V 0 bases and J 2 bases; bases outside gene matches: 2. Germline CDR1 and CDR2: SGHKS and YYEKEE (reference sequence). The CDR3 has 15 amino acids. The CDR3 DNA follows: TGTGCCAGCAGCTTGGGGGACAGTGCCTACAATGAGCAGTTCTTC. It specifies CASSLGDSAYNEQFF.

There are a few counts of this clonotype. V gene TRBV6-5 combines with J gene TRBJ1-1; D gene unclear. Trimming stripped 2 bases from V and 0 bases from J, with 13 bases between. Germline-derived CDR1 and CDR2 are MNHEY and SVGAGI. The CDR3 runs to 16 residues. CDR3 sequence: CASSYEYGRMNTEAFF. CDR3 bases: TGTGCCAGCAGTTACGAGTATGGGCGCATGAACACTGAAGCTTTCTTT.

This clonotype appeared a few times. The chain joins TRBV4-1 to TRBJ2-1; 7 bases agree with TRBD1. This CDR3 has 15 amino acids. Germline lookup yields CDR1 MGHRA and CDR2 YSYEKL. With V trimmed by 4 bases and J by 5 bases, 8 bases remained unmatched. The CDR3 bases are TGCGCCAGCAGCCCCTTGGGGGACAGACACAATGAGCAGTTCTTC. As protein: CASSPLGDRHNEQFF.

This clonotype appeared a few times. J is TRBJ2-1 and V is TRBV6-6; possible D gene TRBD1, 6 bases. Germline V gene data show CDR1 as MNHNY and CDR2 as SVGAGI (reference sequence). This CDR3 region has 16 residues. Between the trimmed V and J ends, which lost 8 bases and 4 bases, there was a span of 21 bases. CDR3 loop: CASATGYVLGYNEQFF. In DNA, the CDR3 is TGTGCCAGCGCGACAGGATATGTCTTGGGTTACAATGAGCAGTTCTTC.